This TCR beta chain came from a study of blood T cells in healthy people across ages. This CDR3 has 15 amino acids. The V gene lost 4 bases and the J gene lost 8 bases, with 18 bases spanning the gap. Looked up from germline, CDR1 is SGHTA and CDR2 is FQGNSA. Findings and caveats of the study: Researchers report that TCR beta diversity correlated strongly with naive T cell percentage. Estimates of diversity drawn from one million T cells were considered underestimates.

Primers used in a second PCR of roughly 6 to 12 cycles were a sample-barcoded 5' primer and a J-beta primer mix. Every cDNA molecule bore a tag from a template-switch adaptor containing 12 random nucleotides. TCRdb re-derived calls from the 5' RACE reads in MiXCR, one entry per CDR3 protein. In the table there are about 590,000 distinct CDR3 sequences, 25% to 30% of which are singletons. This clonotype came up many times. Its specificity is not known. The receptor comes from a woman older than 75 in good health. The chain recombines TRBV7-2 with TRBJ1-5; maybe TRBD1 (6 bases). Sequenced sample: blood. Written as DNA, the CDR3 is TGTGCCAGCAGCTCAGACCCAGGGGCCTGGAAGCCCCAGCATTTT. It encodes CASSSDPGAWKPQHF.